This T cell receptor (beta chain) was found in a study of OX40 agonist ivuxolimab in advanced cancers. The wider study: Those enrolled were roughly 85% male, with a mean age of roughly 62 years and ages from roughly 20 to 85. Three patients got partial responses; one had hepatocellular carcinoma and two had cutaneous melanoma. Notes on the study in general: Among the least clonally expanded were partial responders at 0.1-3.0 mg/kg.

The CDR3 contains 15 residues. Germline V gene sequence: CDR1 LGHNA, CDR2 YNFKEQ. V was pared by 1 base and J by 9 bases, with 16 bases between. Libraries were prepared by immunoSEQ multiplex PCR; TCRdb keeps only in-frame clonotypes and omits some of them. Of roughly 19,000 clones in the sample, about 80% are singletons; the top ten hold around 40%. Notes on this clone: What it recognizes is unknown.

This material consisted of CD4+ or CD8+ T cells sorted from blood, taken in a trial of the OX40 agonist ivuxolimab. The source of this sequence is an adult with an advanced solid tumor such as melanoma, head and neck, liver or kidney cancer. The chain recombines TRBV4-2 with TRBJ2-1, with D possibly TRBD1 on 5 matching bases. The DNA of the CDR3 is TGTGCCAGCAGCCAAGGGGGCCCTGCTTCGGGTGAGCAGTTCTTC. Protein product: CASSQGGPASGEQFF.